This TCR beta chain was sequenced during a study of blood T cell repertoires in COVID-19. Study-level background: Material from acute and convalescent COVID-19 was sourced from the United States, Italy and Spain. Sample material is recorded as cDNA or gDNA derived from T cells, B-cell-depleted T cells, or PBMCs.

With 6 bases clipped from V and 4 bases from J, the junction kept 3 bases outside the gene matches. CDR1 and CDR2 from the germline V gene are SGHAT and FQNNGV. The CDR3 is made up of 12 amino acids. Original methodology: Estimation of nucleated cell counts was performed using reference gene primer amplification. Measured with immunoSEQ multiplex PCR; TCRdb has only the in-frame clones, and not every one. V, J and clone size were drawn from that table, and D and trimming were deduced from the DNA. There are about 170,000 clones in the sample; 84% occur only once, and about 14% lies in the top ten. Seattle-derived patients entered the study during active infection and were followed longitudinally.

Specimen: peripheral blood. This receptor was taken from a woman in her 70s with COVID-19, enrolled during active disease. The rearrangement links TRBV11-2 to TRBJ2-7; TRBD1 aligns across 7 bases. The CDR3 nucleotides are TGTGCCAGCAGGGACAGGACTTACGAGCAGTACTTC. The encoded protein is CASRDRTYEQYF.